Described below is a single TCR beta chain sequence and its context. This specimen comes from a study of blood T cell repertoires in COVID-19. For the study at large: Sources were T cells, B-cell-depleted T cells, or PBMCs; the material itself was cDNA or gDNA.

The V segment lost 0 bases and the J segment 7 bases; nucleotides outside the gene matches: 5. The germline V gene has CDR1 MNHEY and CDR2 SVGAGI. There are 16 residues in the CDR3. Profiling relied on immunoSEQ multiplex PCR, and the TCRdb table lists in-frame clones only, not all of them. The data hold over 150,000 clones, with approximately 84% observed a single time. Participants, about 18 to 90 years old, spanned about 26 US areas. The chain has TRBV6-5 and TRBJ2-4; 11 nucleotides align to TRBD2. The sample was PBMCs or T cells enriched from blood (not recorded which). This TCR came from a woman in her forties or fifties who had recovered from COVID-19. The CDR3 region is CASSYSLAGGSNIQYF. Written as DNA, the CDR3 is TGTGCCAGCAGTTACTCGCTAGCGGGAGGATCTAACATTCAGTACTTC.